This T cell receptor (beta chain) was sequenced during a study of T cell changes during pregnancy in multiple sclerosis (dated by TCRdb to about 2019). With respect to the entire study: The study looked at changes in the T cell repertoire across pregnancy in women with multiple sclerosis.

The method behind the library was the immunoSEQ multiplex PCR assay. TCRdb limited this immuneACCESS table to in-frame rearrangements with V and J called. A share of clones is missing; checked studies link under half to unresolved V genes, and the rest is unexplained. Recorded for this sample are 30,000 to 45,000 clones; 91% of them occurred a single time. The top ten clones comprise roughly 6.1% of the sample. As encoded in the germline V gene, CDR1 is MNHEY while CDR2 is SVGAGI. The V end gives up 7 bases and the J end 10 bases, leaving 10 bases in the junction not matched to a gene. The CDR3 goes from the cysteine to the phenylalanine over 14 residues. The DNA shown is the 42-base CDR3, in frame from base 1. In the case of this clone: Its antigen remains undetermined. Base-call qualities are not available, and no considerably larger clone is one nucleotide away.

The chain is made from TRBV6-5 and TRBJ2-7, with 13 bases aligning to TRBD2. The sequence came from a female donor with multiple sclerosis, enrolled in a pregnancy study. Specimen: CD8+ T cells from peripheral blood mononuclear cells, collected in the second trimester of pregnancy. The CDR3 loop reads CASTSTGLAGHQYF. The DNA is as follows: TGTGCCAGCACCTCTACGGGACTAGCGGGACATCAGTACTTC.